This T cell receptor (beta chain) was sequenced during a study of blood T cell repertoires in COVID-19. Study background: From the United States, Italy and Spain came samples of acute and convalescent COVID-19. From T cells, B-cell-depleted T cells, or PBMCs came the material, which was cDNA or gDNA.

Germline V lookup: CDR1 SGHTA, CDR2 FQGNSA. Unmatched junction bases numbered 7, after V lost 5 bases and J lost 2 bases. This CDR3 region has 15 residues. Per the authors' pipeline: Reference gene primer amplification gave nucleated cell count estimates. The assay was immunoSEQ multiplex PCR, and TCRdb's table has in-frame clones only and misses some. Clone size and the V and J calls come from that table; the DNA yielded D and trimming. The table has 62,000 or so clones, 86% seen once; the top ten hold roughly 1.4%. The chain combines TRBV7-2 with TRBJ2-3, with 7 bases aligning to TRBD1. Source material: peripheral blood. The TCR sequence derives from a woman between 55 and 75 years old with acute or convalescent COVID-19. The CDR3 DNA sequence: TGTGCCAGCAGCGCCCGGGACAGATCCACAGATACGCAGTATTTT. Residues: CASSARDRSTDTQYF.